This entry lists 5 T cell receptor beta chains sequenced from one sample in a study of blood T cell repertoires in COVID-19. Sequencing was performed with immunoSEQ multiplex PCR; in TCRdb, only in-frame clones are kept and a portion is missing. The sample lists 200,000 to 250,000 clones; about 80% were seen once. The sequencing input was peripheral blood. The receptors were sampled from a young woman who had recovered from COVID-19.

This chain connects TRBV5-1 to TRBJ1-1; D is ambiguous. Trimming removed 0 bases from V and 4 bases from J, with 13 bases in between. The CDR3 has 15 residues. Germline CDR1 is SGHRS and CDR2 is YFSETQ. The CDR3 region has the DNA TGCGCCAGCAGCTTGGCCGTCCGAGGCGGCACTGAAGCTTTCTTT. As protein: CASSLAVRGGTEAFF.

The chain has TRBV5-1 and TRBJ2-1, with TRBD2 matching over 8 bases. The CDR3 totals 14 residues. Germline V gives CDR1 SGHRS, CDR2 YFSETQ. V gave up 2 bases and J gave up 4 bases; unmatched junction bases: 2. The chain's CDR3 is CASSFGTSYNEQFF. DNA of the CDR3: TGCGCCAGCAGCTTCGGGACTAGTTACAATGAGCAGTTCTTC.

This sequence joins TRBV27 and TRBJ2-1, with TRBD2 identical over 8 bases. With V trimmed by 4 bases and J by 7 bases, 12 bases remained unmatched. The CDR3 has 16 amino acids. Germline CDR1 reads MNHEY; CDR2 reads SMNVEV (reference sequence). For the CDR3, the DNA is TGTGCCAGCAGTTCTTTAGCAGCGGGAGTTTCGAATGAGCAGTTCTTC. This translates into CASSSLAAGVSNEQFF.

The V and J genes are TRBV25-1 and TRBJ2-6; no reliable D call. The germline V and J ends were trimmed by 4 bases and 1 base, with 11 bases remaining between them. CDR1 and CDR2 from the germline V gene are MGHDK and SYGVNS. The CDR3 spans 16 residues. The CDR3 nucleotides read TGTGCCAGCAGTGTAGCATTCGGGTCTGGGGCCAACGTCCTGACTTTC. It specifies CASSVAFGSGANVLTF.

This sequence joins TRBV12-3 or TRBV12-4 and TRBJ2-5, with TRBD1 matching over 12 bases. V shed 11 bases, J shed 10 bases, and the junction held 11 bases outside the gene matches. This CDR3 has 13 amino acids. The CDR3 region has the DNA TGTGCCGTCTCCGGGACAGGGGGCATTATCCAGTACTTC. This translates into CAVSGTGGIIQYF.